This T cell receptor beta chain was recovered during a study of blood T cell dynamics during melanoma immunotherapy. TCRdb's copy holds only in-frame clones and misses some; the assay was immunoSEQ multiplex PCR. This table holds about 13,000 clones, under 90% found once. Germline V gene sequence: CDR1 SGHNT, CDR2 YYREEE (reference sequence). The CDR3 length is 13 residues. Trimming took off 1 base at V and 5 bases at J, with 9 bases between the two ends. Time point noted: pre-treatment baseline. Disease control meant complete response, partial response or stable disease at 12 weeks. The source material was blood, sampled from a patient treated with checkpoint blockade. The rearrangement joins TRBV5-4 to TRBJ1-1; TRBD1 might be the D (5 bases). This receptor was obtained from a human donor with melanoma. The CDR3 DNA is TGTGCCAGCAGCTTGTCGGGGGGAACTGAAGCTTTCTTT. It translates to CASSLSGGTEAFF. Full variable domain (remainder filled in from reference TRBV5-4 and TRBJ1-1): ETGVTQSPTHLIKTRGQQVTLRCSSQSGHNTVSWYQQALGQGPQFIFQYYREEENGRGNFPPRFSGLQFPNYSSELNVNALELDDSALYLCASSLSGGTEAFFGQGTRLTVV.